This T cell receptor (beta chain) derives from a study of early T cells in non-severe SARS-CoV-2 infection. There are 14 residues in the CDR3. Trimming cost V 10 bases and J 0 bases, with 13 bases left between them. The germline gives CDR1 MNHEY, CDR2 SMNVEV (reference sequence). General study points: Sequences matched to VDJdb favored anti-spike CD8 responses, while private and CD4 specificities were missed.

Individual cDNA molecules received unique molecular identifiers. TCRdb re-derived calls from the 5' RACE reads in MiXCR, one entry per CDR3 protein. Of tens of thousands of distinct CDR3 sequences detected, 12% appear once; the ten largest clones hold roughly 1.3%. The table lists this clonotype with many counts. Antigen unknown. The sequenced material came from whole blood. The TCR sequence derives from an adult who was a healthcare worker with PCR-confirmed SARS-CoV-2 infection or an uninfected control (not recorded which). The chain combines TRBV27 with TRBJ2-4, with D unresolved. The CDR3: CATAPLEAKNIQYF. The CDR3 DNA reads TGTGCCACCGCTCCACTGGAAGCCAAAAACATTCAGTACTTC.